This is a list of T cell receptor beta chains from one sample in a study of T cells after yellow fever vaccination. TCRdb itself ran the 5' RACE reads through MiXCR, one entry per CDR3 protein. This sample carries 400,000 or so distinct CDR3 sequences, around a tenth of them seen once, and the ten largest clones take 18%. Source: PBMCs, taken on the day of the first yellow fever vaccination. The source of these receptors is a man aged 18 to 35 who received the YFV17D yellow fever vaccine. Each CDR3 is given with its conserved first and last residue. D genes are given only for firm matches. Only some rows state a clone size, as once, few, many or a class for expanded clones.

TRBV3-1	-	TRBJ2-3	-	TGTGCCAGCAGCCAAGAGTCCGGGATTTCGCAGTATTTT	CASSQESGISQYF
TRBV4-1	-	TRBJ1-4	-	TGCGCCAGCAGCGCAGGGACAAGCCGATGGGGAAAACTGTTTTTT	CASSAGTSRWGKLFF
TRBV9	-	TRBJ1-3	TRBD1	TGTGCCAGCGGTCGCGGACAGGACTCTGGAAACACCAAATATTTT	CASGRGQDSGNTKYF
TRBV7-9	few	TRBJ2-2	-	TGTGCCAGCAACCGGGAGCCCGGGGAGCTGTTTTTT	CASNREPGELFF
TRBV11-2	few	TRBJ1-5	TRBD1	TGTGCCAGCAGCTCGGATAGACAGGGGCGATGGCAGCCCCAGCATTTT	CASSSDRQGRWQPQHF
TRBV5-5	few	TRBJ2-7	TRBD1	TGTGCCAGCAGCTACCGACAGGGTCCCTTAAACTTCAACTACGAGCAGTACTTC	CASSYRQGPLNFNYEQYF
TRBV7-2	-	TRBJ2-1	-	TGTGCCAGCAGCCCCTCCGCGGTAAACAATGAGCAGTTCTTC	CASSPSAVNNEQFF
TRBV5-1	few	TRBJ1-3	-	TGCGCCAGCAGCTTGGTTGGGATTGGAAACACCATATATTTT	CASSLVGIGNTIYF
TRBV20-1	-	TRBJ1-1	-	TGCAGTGCTAGAGATCCCAGGTCCAACCTTGCGGGCACTGAAGCTTTCTTT	CSARDPRSNLAGTEAFF
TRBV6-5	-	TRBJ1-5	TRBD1	TGTGCCACCCTGACACCGTCCGGATGGGGTAGCCCGGGACAGGGATTACAGCCCCAGCATTTT	CATLTPSGWGSPGQGLQPQHF
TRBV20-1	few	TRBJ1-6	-	TGCAGTGCGGTCTATATAGGGAACACCCTCCACTTT	CSAVYIGNTLHF
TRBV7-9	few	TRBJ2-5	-	TGTGCCAGCAGCCCCCGGGGATGGAGGGAGGAGACCCAGTACTTC	CASSPRGWREETQYF
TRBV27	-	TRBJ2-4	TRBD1	TGTGCCAGCAGATCTCCGGACAGGGTGGACATTCAGTACTTC	CASRSPDRVDIQYF
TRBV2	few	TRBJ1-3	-	TGTGCCAGCAGTGAAGGGGGTTACTCTGGAAACACCATATATTTT	CASSEGGYSGNTIYF
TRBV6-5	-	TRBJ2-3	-	TGTGCCAGCAGTTCGGATGAGCTCCCGACGAGCACAGATACGCAGTATTTT	CASSSDELPTSTDTQYF
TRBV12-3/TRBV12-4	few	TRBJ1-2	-	TGTGCCAGCAGCCTCGGCCTTGGCTACACCTTC	CASSLGLGYTF
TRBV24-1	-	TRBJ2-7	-	TGTGCCACCAGTGATTGTTCGTACTATAGCTCCTACGAGCAGTACTTC	CATSDCSYYSSYEQYF